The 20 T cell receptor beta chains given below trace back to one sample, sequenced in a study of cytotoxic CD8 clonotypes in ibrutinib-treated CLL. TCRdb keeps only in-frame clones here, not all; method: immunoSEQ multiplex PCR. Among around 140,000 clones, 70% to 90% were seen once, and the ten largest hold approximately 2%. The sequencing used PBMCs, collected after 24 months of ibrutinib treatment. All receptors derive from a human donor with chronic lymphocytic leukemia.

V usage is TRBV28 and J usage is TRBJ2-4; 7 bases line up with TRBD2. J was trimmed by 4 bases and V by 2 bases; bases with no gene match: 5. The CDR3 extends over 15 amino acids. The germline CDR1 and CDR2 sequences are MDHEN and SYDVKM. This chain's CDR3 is CASSLGGDAKNIQYF. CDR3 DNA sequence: TGTGCCAGCAGTTTAGGGGGGGATGCTAAAAACATTCAGTACTTC.

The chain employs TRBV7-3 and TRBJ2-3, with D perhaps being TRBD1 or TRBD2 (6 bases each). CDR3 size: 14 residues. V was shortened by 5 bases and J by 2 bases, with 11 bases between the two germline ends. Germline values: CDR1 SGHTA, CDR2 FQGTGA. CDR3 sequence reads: CASSRGLATDTQYF. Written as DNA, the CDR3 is TGTGCCAGCAGCCGGGGGCTGGCCACAGATACGCAGTATTTT. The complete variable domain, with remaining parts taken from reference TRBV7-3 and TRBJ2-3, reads GAGVSQTPSNKVTEKGKYVELRCDPISGHTALYWYRQSLGQGPEFLIYFQGTGAADDSGLPNDRFFAVRPEGSVSTLKIQRTERGDSAVYLCASSRGLATDTQYFGPGTRLTVL.

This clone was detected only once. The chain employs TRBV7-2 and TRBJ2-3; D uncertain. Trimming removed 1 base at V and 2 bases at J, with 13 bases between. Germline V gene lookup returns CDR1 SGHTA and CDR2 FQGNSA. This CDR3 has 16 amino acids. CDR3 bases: TGTGCCAGCAGCTTAGAGTGGCAACTCCTCACAGATACGCAGTATTTT. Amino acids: CASSLEWQLLTDTQYF.

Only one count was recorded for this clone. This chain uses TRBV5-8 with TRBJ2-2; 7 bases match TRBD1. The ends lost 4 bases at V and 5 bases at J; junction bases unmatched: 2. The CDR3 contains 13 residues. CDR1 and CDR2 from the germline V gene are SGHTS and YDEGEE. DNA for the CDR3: TGTGCCAGCAGCCAGGGGGTTACCGGGGAGCTGTTTTTT. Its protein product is CASSQGVTGELFF.

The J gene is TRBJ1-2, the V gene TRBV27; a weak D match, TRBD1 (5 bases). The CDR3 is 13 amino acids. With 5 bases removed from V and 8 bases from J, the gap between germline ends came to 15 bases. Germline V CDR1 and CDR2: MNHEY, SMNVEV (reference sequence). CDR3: CASSPRGGAGYTF. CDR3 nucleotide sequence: TGTGCCAGCAGTCCCCGTGGAGGGGCCGGCTACACCTTC.

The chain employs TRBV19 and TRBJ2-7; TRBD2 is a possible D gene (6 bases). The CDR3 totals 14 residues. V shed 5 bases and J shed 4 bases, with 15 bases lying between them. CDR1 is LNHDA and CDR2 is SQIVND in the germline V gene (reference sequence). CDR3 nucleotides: TGTGCCAGTAGTCCCACCGGGACTCGTTACGAGCAGTACTTC. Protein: CASSPTGTRYEQYF. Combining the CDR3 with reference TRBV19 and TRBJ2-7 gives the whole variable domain DGGITQSPKYLFRKEGQNVTLSCEQNLNHDAMYWYRQDPGQGLRLIYYSQIVNDFQKGDIAEGYSVSREKKESFPLTVTSAQKNPTAFYLCASSPTGTRYEQYFGPGTRLTVT.

The CDR3 region is CASSSGHPVTARSIFVLTF. The DNA for the CDR3 is TGTGCCAGCAGCAGTGGACACCCGGTTACTGCGCGGTCTATTTTCGTCCTGACTTTC. This sequence joins TRBV7-9 and TRBJ2-6; possible D gene TRBD1, 5 bases. The ends were cut back, 5 bases at V and 12 bases at J, with 32 bases in the middle. CDR1 SEHNR and CDR2 FQNEAQ come from the germline V gene (reference sequence). This CDR3 spans 19 amino acids.

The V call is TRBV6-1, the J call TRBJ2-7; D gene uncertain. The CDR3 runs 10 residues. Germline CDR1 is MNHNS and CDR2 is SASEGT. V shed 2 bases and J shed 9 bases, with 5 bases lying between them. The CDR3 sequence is CASSELPQYF. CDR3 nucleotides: TGTGCCAGCAGTGAACTACCGCAGTACTTC.

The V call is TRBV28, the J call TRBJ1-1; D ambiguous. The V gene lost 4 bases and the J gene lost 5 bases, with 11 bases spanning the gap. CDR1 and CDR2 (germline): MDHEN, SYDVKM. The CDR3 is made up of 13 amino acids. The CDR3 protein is CASSSTRLTEAFF. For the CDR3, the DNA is TGTGCCAGCAGTTCGACCCGGTTAACTGAAGCTTTCTTT.

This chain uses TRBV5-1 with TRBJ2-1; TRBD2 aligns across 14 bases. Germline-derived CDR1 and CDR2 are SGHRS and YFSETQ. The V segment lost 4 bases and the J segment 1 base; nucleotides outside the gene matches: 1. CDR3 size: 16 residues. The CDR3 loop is CASSGTSGSSYNEQFF. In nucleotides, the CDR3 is TGCGCCAGCAGCGGGACTAGCGGGAGTTCCTACAATGAGCAGTTCTTC.

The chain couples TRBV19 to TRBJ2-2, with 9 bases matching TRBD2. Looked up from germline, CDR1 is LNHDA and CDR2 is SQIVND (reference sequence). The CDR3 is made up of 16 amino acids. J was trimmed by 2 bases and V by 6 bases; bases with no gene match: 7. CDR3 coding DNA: TGTGCCAGTAGGAGCCAGCGGGGGGAAAACACCGGGGAGCTGTTTTTT. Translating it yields CASRSQRGENTGELFF.

CDR3 nucleotide sequence: TGTGCCAGCAGCACCAGACAGGGGAACACTGAAGCTTTCTTT. Translating gives CASSTRQGNTEAFF. The rearrangement joins TRBV7-2 to TRBJ1-1; 7 nucleotides line up with TRBD1. Trimming cost V 5 bases and J 1 base; bases outside gene matches: 4. Germline CDR1 reads SGHTA; CDR2 reads FQGNSA. This CDR3 region has 14 residues.

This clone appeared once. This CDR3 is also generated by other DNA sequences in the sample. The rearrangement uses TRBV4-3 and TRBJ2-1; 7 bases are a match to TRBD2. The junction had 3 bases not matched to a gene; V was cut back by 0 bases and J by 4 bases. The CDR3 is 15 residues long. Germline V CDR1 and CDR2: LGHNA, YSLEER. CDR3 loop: CASSQEGGSYNEQFF. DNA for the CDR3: TGCGCCAGCAGCCAAGAGGGGGGGTCGTACAATGAGCAGTTCTTC.

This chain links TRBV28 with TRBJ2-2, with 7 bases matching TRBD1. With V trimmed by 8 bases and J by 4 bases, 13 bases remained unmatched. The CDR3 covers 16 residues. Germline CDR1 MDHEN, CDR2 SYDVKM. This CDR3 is CASGGHRGSSTGELFF. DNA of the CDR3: TGTGCCAGCGGGGGACACAGGGGATCAAGCACCGGGGAGCTGTTTTTT.

CDR3 DNA sequence: TGTGCCAGCTCAATTCAGAGCTCCTACAATGAGCAGTTCTTC. Encoded protein: CASSIQSSYNEQFF. The chain links TRBV18 to TRBJ2-1; D gene unclear. V lost 5 bases and J 0 bases, leaving 8 bases between the germline ends. This CDR3 spans 14 amino acids. CDR1 is KGHSH, CDR2 LQKENI, per germline.

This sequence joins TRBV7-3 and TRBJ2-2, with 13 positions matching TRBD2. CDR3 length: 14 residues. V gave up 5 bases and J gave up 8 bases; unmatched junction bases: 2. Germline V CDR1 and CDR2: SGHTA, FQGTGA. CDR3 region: CASSPGLAGGELFF. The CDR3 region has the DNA TGTGCCAGCAGCCCGGGACTAGCGGGAGGGGAGCTGTTTTTT. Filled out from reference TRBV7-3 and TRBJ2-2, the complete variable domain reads GAGVSQTPSNKVTEKGKYVELRCDPISGHTALYWYRQSLGQGPEFLIYFQGTGAADDSGLPNDRFFAVRPEGSVSTLKIQRTERGDSAVYLCASSPGLAGGELFFGEGSRLTVL.

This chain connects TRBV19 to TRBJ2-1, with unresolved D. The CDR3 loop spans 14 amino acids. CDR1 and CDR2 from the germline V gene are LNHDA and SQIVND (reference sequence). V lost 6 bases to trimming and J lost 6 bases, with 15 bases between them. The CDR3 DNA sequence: TGTGCCAGTAGATCCTTCCCCCGAACCAATGAGCAGTTCTTC. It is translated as CASRSFPRTNEQFF. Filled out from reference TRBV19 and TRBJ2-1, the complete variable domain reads DGGITQSPKYLFRKEGQNVTLSCEQNLNHDAMYWYRQDPGQGLRLIYYSQIVNDFQKGDIAEGYSVSREKKESFPLTVTSAQKNPTAFYLCASRSFPRTNEQFFGPGTRLTVL.

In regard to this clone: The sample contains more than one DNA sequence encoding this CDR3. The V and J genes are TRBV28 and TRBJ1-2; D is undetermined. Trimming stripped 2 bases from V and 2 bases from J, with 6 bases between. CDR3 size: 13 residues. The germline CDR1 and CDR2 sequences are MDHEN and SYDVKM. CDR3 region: CASSLGGNYGYTF. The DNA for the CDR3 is TGTGCCAGCAGTTTAGGAGGGAACTATGGCTACACCTTC.

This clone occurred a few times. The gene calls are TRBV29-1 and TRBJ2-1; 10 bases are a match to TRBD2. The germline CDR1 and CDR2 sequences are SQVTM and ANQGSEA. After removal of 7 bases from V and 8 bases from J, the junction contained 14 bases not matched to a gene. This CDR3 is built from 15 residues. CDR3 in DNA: TGCAGCGCTCTGATGCCGGGACTAGCGATGCATGAGCAGTTCTTC. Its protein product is CSALMPGLAMHEQFF.

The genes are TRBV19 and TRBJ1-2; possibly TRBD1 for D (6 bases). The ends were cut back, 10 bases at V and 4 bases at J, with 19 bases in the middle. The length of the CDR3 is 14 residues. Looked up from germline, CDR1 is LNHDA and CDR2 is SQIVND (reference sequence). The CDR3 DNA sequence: TGTGCCACCACTGGACAGATCCCTTCCTATGGCTACACCTTC. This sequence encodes CATTGQIPSYGYTF.